This TCR beta chain emerged from a study of blood T cells in healthy people across ages. At least 5 micrograms of total RNA were extracted per sample. As for this clonotype: What it binds is not known.

Study-level points and caveats: Since the PBMCs were unsorted, naive and antigen-experienced cells could not be conclusively compared. Naive T cell percentage and TCR beta diversity correlated strongly. Measured against age, TCR beta diversity per million T cells decreased in a roughly linear manner.

A second about 7 to 11 cycle PCR used barcoded and J-beta primers. TCRdb re-analysed the 5' RACE reads in MiXCR, keeping a single row per CDR3 protein. Of under 2 million distinct CDR3 sequences in the sample, about 35% were seen once. Material: blood. The receptor comes from a woman in her 30s in good health.

The CDR3 DNA is TGTGCCAGCAGCCCCCGGACACCCTATGGCTACACCTTC. It is translated as CASSPRTPYGYTF. This chain uses TRBV13 with TRBJ1-2; a possible D gene is TRBD1 (5 bases). Between the trimmed V and J ends, which lost 5 bases and 4 bases, there was a span of 11 bases. CDR3 length: 13 residues. Germline CDR1 is PRHDT and CDR2 is FYEKMQ (reference sequence).